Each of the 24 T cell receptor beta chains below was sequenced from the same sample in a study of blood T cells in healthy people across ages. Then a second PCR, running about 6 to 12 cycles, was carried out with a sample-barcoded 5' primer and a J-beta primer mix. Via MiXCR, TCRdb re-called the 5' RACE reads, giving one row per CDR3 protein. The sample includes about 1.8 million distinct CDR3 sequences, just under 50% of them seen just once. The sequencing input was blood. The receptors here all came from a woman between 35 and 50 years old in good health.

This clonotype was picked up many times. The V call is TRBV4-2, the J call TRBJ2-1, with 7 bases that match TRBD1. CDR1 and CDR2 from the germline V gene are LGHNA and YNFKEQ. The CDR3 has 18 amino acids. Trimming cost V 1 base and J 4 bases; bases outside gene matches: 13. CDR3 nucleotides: TGTGCCAGCAGCCAAGTAGCCTCTGGGGACAGAGGATACAATGAGCAGTTCTTC. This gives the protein CASSQVASGDRGYNEQFF.

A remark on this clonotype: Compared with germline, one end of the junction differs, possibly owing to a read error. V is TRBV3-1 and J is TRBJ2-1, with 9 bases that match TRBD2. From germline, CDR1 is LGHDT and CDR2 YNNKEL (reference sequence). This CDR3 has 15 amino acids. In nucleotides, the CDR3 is TGTGTCAGCAGCCGGACTAGCGTCTCCTACAATGAGCAGTTCTTC. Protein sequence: CVSSRTSVSYNEQFF.

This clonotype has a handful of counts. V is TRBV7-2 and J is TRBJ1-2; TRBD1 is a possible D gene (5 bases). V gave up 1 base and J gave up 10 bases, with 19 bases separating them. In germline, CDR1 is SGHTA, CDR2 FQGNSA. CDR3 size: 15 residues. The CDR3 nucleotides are TGTGCCAGCAGCTTAGAGAAGCAGGGTTCCGTACCCTACACCTTC. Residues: CASSLEKQGSVPYTF.

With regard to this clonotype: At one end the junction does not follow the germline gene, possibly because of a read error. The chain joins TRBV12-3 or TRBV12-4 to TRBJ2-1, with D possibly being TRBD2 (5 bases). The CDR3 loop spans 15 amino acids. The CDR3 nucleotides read TGTGCCTGCAGCCGATCCAATGAGGCGGGCAATGAGCAGTTCTTC. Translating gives CACSRSNEAGNEQFF.

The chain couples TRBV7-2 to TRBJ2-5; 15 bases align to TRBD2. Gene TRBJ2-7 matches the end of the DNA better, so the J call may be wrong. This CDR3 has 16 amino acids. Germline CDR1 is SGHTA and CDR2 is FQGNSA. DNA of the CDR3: TGTGCCATCACGAATCCGGGACTAGCGGGGGGTTGCGAGCAGTACTTC. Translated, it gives CAITNPGLAGGCEQYF.

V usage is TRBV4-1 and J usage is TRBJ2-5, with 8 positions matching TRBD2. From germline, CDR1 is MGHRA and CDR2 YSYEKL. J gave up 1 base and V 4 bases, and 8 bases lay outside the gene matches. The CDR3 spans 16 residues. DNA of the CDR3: TGCGCCAGCAGCCCACGGAGCGGGGGCCCCCAAGAGACCCAGTACTTC. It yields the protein CASSPRSGGPQETQYF.

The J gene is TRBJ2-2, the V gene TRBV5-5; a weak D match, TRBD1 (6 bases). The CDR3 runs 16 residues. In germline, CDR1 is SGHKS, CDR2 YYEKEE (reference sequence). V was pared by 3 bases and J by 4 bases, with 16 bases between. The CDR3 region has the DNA TGTGCCAGCAGCTCAAAGACAGGAATGGCCACCGGGGAGCTGTTTTTT. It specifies CASSSKTGMATGELFF.

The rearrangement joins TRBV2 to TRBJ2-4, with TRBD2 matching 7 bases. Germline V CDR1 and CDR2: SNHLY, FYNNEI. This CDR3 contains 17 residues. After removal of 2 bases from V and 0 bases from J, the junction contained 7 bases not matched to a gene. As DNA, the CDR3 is TGTGCCAGCAGTGAATGGGCTAGCGGTTTAGCCAAAAACATTCAGTACTTC. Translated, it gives CASSEWASGLAKNIQYF. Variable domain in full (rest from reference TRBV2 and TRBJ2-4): EPEVTQTPSHQVTQMGQEVILRCVPISNHLYFYWYRQILGQKVEFLVSFYNNEISEKSEIFDDQFSVERPDGSNFTLKIRSTKLEDSAMYFCASSEWASGLAKNIQYFGAGTRLSVL.

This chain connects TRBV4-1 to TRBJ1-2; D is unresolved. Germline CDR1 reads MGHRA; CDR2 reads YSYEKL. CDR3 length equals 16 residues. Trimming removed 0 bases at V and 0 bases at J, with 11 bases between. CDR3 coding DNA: TGCGCCAGCAGCCAAGATCCGTCAGCCTCTAACTATGGCTACACCTTC. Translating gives CASSQDPSASNYGYTF.

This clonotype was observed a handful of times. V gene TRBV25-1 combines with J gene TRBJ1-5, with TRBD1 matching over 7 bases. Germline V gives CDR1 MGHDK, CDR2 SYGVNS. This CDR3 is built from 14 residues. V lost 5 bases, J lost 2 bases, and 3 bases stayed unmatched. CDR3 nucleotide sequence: TGTGCCAGCAGTAAAGGGGGCGGCAATCAGCCCCAGCATTTT. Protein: CASSKGGGNQPQHF.

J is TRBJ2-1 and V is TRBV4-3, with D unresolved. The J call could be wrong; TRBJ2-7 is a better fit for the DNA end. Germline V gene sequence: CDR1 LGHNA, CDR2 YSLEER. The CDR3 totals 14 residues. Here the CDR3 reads CASSQESSYNEQYF. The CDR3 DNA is TGCGCCAGCAGCCAAGAGAGTTCCTACAATGAGCAGTACTTC.

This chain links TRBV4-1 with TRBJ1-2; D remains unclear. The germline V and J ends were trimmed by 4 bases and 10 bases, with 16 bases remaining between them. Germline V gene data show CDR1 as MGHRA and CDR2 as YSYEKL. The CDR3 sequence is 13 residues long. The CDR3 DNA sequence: TGCGCCAGCAGCCCGGAGGACTCCCGGCTCTACACCTTC. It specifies CASSPEDSRLYTF.

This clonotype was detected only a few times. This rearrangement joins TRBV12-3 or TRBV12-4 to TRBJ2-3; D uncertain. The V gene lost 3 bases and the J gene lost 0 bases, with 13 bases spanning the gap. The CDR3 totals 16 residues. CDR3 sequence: CASSFHGVPSTDTQYF. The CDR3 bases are TGTGCCAGCAGTTTTCATGGGGTCCCTAGCACAGATACGCAGTATTTT.

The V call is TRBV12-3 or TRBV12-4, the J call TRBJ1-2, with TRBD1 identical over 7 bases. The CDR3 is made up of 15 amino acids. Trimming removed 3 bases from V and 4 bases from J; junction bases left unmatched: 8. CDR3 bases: TGTGCCAGCAGTTTGATTGCAGGGGGGGCCTATGGCTACACCTTC. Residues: CASSLIAGGAYGYTF.

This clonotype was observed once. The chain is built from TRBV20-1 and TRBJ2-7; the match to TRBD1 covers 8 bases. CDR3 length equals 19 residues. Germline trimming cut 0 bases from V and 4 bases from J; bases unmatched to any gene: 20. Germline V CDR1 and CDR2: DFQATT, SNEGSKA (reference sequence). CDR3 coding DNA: TGCAGTGCTAGAGACCTTTCCGGGACACAGGGGGGAAGCTTGTACGAGCAGTACTTC. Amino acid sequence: CSARDLSGTQGGSLYEQYF.

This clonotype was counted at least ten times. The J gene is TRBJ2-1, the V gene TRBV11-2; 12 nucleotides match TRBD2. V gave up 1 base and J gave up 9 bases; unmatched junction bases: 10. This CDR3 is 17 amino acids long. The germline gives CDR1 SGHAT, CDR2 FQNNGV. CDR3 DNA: TGTGCCAGCAGCTTAGCTAGCGGGGGGGCCGGAGTCATTGAGCAGTTCTTC. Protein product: CASSLASGGAGVIEQFF.

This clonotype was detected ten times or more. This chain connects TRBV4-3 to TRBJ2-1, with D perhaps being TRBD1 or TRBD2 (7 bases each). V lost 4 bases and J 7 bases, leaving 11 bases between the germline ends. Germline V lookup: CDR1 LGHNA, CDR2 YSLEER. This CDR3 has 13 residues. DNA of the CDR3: TGCGCCAGCAGCCTCCAGGGGGGGAATGAGCAGTTCTTC. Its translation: CASSLQGGNEQFF.

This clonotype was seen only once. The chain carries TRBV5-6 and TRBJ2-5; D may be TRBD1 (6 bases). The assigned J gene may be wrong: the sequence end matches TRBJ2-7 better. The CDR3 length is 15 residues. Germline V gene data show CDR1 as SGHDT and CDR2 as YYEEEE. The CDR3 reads CASSSRWGPRYEQYF. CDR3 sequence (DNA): TGTGCCAGCAGCTCCCGTTGGGGGCCCCGCTACGAGCAGTACTTC.

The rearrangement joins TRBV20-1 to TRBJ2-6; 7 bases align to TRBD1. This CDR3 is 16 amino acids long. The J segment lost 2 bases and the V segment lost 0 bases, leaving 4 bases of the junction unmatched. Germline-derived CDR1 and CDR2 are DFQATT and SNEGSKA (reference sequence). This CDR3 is CSARDYRGAGANVLTF. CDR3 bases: TGCAGTGCTAGAGATTACAGGGGAGCTGGGGCCAACGTCCTGACTTTC.

DNA for the CDR3: TGTGCCAGCAGGGCTCCAACAGATACGCAGTATTTT. Amino acids: CASRAPTDTQYF. The chain has TRBV7-2 and TRBJ2-3; D uncertain. Germline-derived CDR1 and CDR2 are SGHTA and FQGNSA. V was pared by 6 bases and J by 3 bases, with 7 bases between. There are 12 residues in the CDR3.

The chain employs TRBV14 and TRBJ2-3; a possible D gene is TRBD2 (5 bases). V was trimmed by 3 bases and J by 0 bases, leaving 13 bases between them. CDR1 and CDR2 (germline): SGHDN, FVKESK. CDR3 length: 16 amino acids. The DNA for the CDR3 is TGTGCCAGCAGCCATAGAGCGGTGCAAAGCACAGATACGCAGTATTTT. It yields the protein CASSHRAVQSTDTQYF.

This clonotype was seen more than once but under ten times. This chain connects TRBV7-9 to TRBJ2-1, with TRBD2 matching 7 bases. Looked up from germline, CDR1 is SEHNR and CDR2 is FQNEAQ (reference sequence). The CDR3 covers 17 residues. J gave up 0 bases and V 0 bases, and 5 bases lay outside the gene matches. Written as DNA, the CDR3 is TGTGCCAGCAGCTTAGCGCCCCGCGGGGGCTCCTACAATGAGCAGTTCTTC. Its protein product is CASSLAPRGGSYNEQFF. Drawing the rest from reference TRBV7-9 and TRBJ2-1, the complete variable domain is DTGVSQNPRHKITKRGQNVTFRCDPISEHNRLYWYRQTLGQGPEFLTYFQNEAQLEKSRLLSDRFSAERPKGSFSTLEIQRTEQGDSAMYLCASSLAPRGGSYNEQFFGPGTRLTVL.

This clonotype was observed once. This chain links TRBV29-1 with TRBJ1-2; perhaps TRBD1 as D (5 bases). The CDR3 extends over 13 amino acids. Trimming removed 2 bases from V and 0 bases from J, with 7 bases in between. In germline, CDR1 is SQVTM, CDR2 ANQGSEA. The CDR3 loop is CSVERGSNYGYTF. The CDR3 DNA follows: TGCAGCGTTGAAAGGGGTTCTAACTATGGCTACACCTTC.

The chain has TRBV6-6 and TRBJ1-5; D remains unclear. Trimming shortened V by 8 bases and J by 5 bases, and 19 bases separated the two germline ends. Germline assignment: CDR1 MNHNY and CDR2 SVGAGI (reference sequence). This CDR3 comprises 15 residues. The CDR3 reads CASRPPADRDQPQHF. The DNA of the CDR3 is TGTGCCAGCCGTCCCCCGGCTGATCGAGATCAGCCCCAGCATTTT.